The 29 T cell receptor beta chains in this list originate from one sample, sequenced in a study of CDR3 diversity in severe acne. MiXCR was run by TCRdb on the PCR reads, yielding one entry per CDR3 protein. The sample contains roughly 79,000 distinct CDR3 sequences, 45% to 55% of which appear only once. The source material was blood. The receptors derive from a male donor with severe acne vulgaris.

The chain uses TRBV20-1 and TRBJ2-3; D is unresolved. CDR1 is DFQATT, CDR2 SNEGSKA, per germline (reference sequence). With 2 bases removed from V and 3 bases from J, the gap between germline ends came to 15 bases. The length of the CDR3 is 15 residues. For the CDR3, the DNA is TGCAGTGCTAGATCAGTACAGACGTTTACAGATACGCAGTATTTT. It yields the protein CSARSVQTFTDTQYF.

Here the CDR3 DNA reads TGTGCCAGCAGCTGGGGACTAGCGGGAGGGCTTATGAATGAGCAGTTCTTC. It is translated as CASSWGLAGGLMNEQFF. This chain joins TRBV9 and TRBJ2-1; 16 bases fit TRBD2. This CDR3 has 17 amino acids. CDR1 is SGDLS and CDR2 is YYNGEE in the germline V gene. With V trimmed by 4 bases and J by 7 bases, 8 bases remained unmatched. Based on the CDR3 plus reference TRBV9 and TRBJ2-1, the full variable domain is DSGVTQTPKHLITATGQRVTLRCSPRSGDLSVYWYQQSLDQGLQFLIQYYNGEERAKGNILERFSAQQFPDLHSELNLSSLELGDSALYFCASSWGLAGGLMNEQFFGPGTRLTVL.

This rearrangement joins TRBV13 to TRBJ1-2, with D unresolved. The CDR3 is made up of 13 amino acids. V lost 4 bases and J 3 bases, leaving 9 bases between the germline ends. The germline V gene encodes CDR1 PRHDT and CDR2 FYEKMQ (reference sequence). The CDR3 loop reads CASSSLADYGYTF. CDR3 sequence (DNA): TGTGCCAGCAGCTCTCTAGCGGACTATGGCTACACCTTC.

The chain couples TRBV2 to TRBJ2-7; 8 bases line up with TRBD2. Germline V gene lookup returns CDR1 SNHLY and CDR2 FYNNEI. The CDR3 is made up of 15 amino acids. Trimming took 3 bases from V and 9 from J; bases not matched to a gene: 13. Written as DNA, the CDR3 is TGTGCCAGCAGTGAGGGGACTAGAGCAATTGCGGGGCAGTACTTC. Its translation: CASSEGTRAIAGQYF. The full variable domain, with the rest looked up from reference TRBV2 and TRBJ2-7, is EPEVTQTPSHQVTQMGQEVILRCVPISNHLYFYWYRQILGQKVEFLVSFYNNEISEKSEIFDDQFSVERPDGSNFTLKIRSTKLEDSAMYFCASSEGTRAIAGQYFGPGTRLTVT.

This clonotype was seen ten or more times. The chain carries TRBV20-1 and TRBJ2-5; possibly TRBD1 or TRBD2 for D (6 bases each). V was shortened by 0 bases and J by 2 bases, with 10 bases between the two germline ends. This CDR3 has 14 residues. The germline gives CDR1 DFQATT, CDR2 SNEGSKA (reference sequence). The CDR3 DNA reads as TGCAGTGCTAGAGATCGGAGGGGGCAAGAGACCCAGTACTTC. Translated, it gives CSARDRRGQETQYF.

The table lists this clonotype with many counts. The chain uses TRBV5-1 and TRBJ2-2; a possible D gene is TRBD2 (5 bases). CDR3 length: 16 residues. Germline CDR1 reads SGHRS; CDR2 reads YFSETQ. The V end lost 1 base, the J end lost 3 bases, and 13 bases lay between the germline ends. CDR3 nucleotides: TGCGCCAGCAGCTTGAAAGAAGATAGCGACACCGGGGAGCTGTTTTTT. Translated, it gives CASSLKEDSDTGELFF.

This clonotype was seen a few times. The gene calls are TRBV2 and TRBJ2-7, with D possibly matching TRBD2 (6 bases). CDR1 is SNHLY and CDR2 is FYNNEI in the germline V gene. The CDR3 is 15 residues long. Trimming pared 6 bases from V and 2 bases from J, leaving 17 bases between. CDR3 region: CASRPGTSRPYEQYF. CDR3 nucleotides: TGTGCCAGCAGACCTGGGACTTCCCGACCCTACGAGCAGTACTTC.

This clonotype was counted once. The chain links TRBV2 to TRBJ2-2; no reliable D call. The CDR3 contains 14 residues. V dropped 3 bases and J dropped 1 base, with 6 bases sitting between them. The germline CDR1 and CDR2 sequences are SNHLY and FYNNEI. CDR3 DNA: TGTGCCAGCAGTGAGCCCAGGAACACCGGGGAGCTGTTTTTT. This codes for CASSEPRNTGELFF.

The chain links TRBV27 to TRBJ1-6; 10 nucleotides align to TRBD1. CDR1 and CDR2 (germline): MNHEY, SMNVEV (reference sequence). The CDR3 covers 16 residues. The trim removed 0 bases at V and 9 bases at J, leaving 5 bases unmatched. The CDR3 sequence: CASSLSGDRGSSPLHF. DNA for the CDR3: TGTGCCAGCAGTTTATCGGGGGACAGGGGAAGTTCACCCCTCCACTTT.

This clonotype was found many times. CDR3 bases: TGTGCCAGCAGTTACTCGGCAGGGGGTTACTCCTACGAGCAGTACTTC. Protein: CASSYSAGGYSYEQYF. The rearrangement links TRBV6-6 to TRBJ2-7; 7 bases align to TRBD1. The CDR3 runs 16 residues. Germline CDR1 MNHNY, CDR2 SVGAGI (reference sequence). J lost 0 bases, V lost 0 bases, and 5 bases had no gene match.

Concerning this clonotype itself: At one of its ends the junction is not consistent with the germline gene, which may arise from a read error. The rearrangement links TRBV7-2 to TRBJ2-1; the match to TRBD1 covers 7 bases. The CDR3 runs 13 residues. CDR1 is SGHTA, CDR2 FQGNSA, per germline. CDR3 sequence (DNA): TGTGTCAGCAGCCGAAGGGACCGGGACAGGCAGTTCTTC. Protein: CVSSRRDRDRQFF.

Only one count was recorded for this clonotype. The chain has TRBV20-1 and TRBJ2-1, with 14 bases lining up with TRBD2. CDR1 and CDR2 (germline): DFQATT, SNEGSKA (reference sequence). This CDR3 has 15 residues. The CDR3 sequence: CSRTSGRYSYNEQFF. Here the CDR3 DNA reads TGCAGCAGGACTAGCGGGAGGTACTCCTACAATGAGCAGTTCTTC.

In this sample, this clonotype turned up many times. J is TRBJ2-1 and V is TRBV29-1; no firm D call. Germline assignment: CDR1 SQVTM and CDR2 ANQGSEA. The V and J ends lost 8 bases and 7 bases respectively, with 18 bases between them. This CDR3 comprises 13 residues. CDR3 amino acids: CSSRLMPKNEQFF. Here the CDR3 DNA reads TGCAGCTCCCGTCTGATGCCAAAAAATGAGCAGTTCTTC.

This clonotype was detected only a few times. The chain has TRBV6-6 and TRBJ1-5, with 7 bases identical to TRBD1. Germline V lookup: CDR1 MNHNY, CDR2 SVGAGI (reference sequence). This CDR3 has 14 amino acids. The trim removed 6 bases at V and 4 bases at J, leaving 6 bases unmatched. DNA for the CDR3: TGTGCCAGCAGCCCGGACAGGCCAAATCAGCCCCAGCATTTT. This codes for CASSPDRPNQPQHF.

This clonotype ranks as medium-sized. The chain links TRBV24-1 to TRBJ2-3, with unresolved D. Trimming left V 4 bases short and J 3 bases short, with 7 bases between. The CDR3 has 13 amino acids. Germline CDR1 KGHDR, CDR2 SFDVKD. For the CDR3, the DNA is TGTGCCACCAGTGACCGAGATACAGATACGCAGTATTTT. Its translation: CATSDRDTDTQYF.

This clonotype was counted between two and nine times. The chain is built from TRBV24-1 and TRBJ2-7, with a tentative D call TRBD2 (5 bases). This CDR3 has 12 amino acids. Germline CDR1 reads KGHDR; CDR2 reads SFDVKD. Trimming removed 4 bases from V and 7 bases from J, with 10 bases in between. CDR3 in amino acids: CATSDPGGEQYF. CDR3 nucleotide sequence: TGTGCCACCAGTGACCCCGGAGGTGAGCAGTACTTC.

The chain employs TRBV7-9 and TRBJ2-3; 9 bases are a match to TRBD2. This CDR3 is 15 amino acids long. Germline CDR1 is SEHNR and CDR2 is FQNEAQ (reference sequence). After removal of 3 bases from V and 2 bases from J, the junction contained 3 bases not matched to a gene. CDR3 nucleotide sequence: TGTGCCAGCAGCTTGACTAGCGGATTCACAGATACGCAGTATTTT. Amino acid sequence: CASSLTSGFTDTQYF. The full variable domain, its missing parts supplied by reference TRBV7-9 and TRBJ2-3, is DTGVSQNPRHKITKRGQNVTFRCDPISEHNRLYWYRQTLGQGPEFLTYFQNEAQLEKSRLLSDRFSAERPKGSFSTLEIQRTEQGDSAMYLCASSLTSGFTDTQYFGPGTRLTVL.

Only a few counts were recorded for this clonotype. This may arise from a read error, as a much more abundant clone is one base away. No conserved phenylalanine or tryptophan ends this CDR3, so it is likely a read error. V and J are TRBV7-8 and TRBJ1-1, with 7 bases fitting TRBD1. The CDR3 has 13 amino acids. Losses at the gene ends were 7 bases for V and 3 bases for J; bases not matched to a gene: 5. In germline, CDR1 is SGHVS, CDR2 FQNEAQ. CDR3 coding DNA: TGTGCCAGCACAGACAGGGCGGACACTGAAGCTTTCCTT. Its protein is CASTDRADTEAFL.

Concerning this clonotype itself: It is unclear where the CDR3 begins or ends on the DNA, so no DNA is shown, and the CDR3 is as TCRdb lists it. The CDR3 sequence: CASSLGKGAGEKLFFGSGTQHF. This chain joins TRBV7-8 and TRBJ1-5; the table's TRBD1 call for D was not verified on the DNA. The CDR3 contains 22 residues when both ends are counted. Germline V gene sequence: CDR1 SGHVS, CDR2 FQNEAQ.

This clonotype was seen a few times. The J gene is TRBJ2-7, the V gene TRBV2, with no clear D. The CDR3 runs to 10 residues. V was shortened by 4 bases and J by 4 bases, with 2 bases between the two germline ends. Germline values: CDR1 SNHLY, CDR2 FYNNEI. CDR3 residues: CASSGYEQYF. CDR3 coding DNA: TGTGCCAGCAGTGGTTACGAGCAGTACTTC.

As for this clonotype: A much larger clone differs from this one at a single base, so this may be a read error. The CDR3 DNA sequence: TGTGCCAGTAGGGAAGCGGAAGTGGGCAATGAGCAGTTCTTC. Its protein product is CASREAEVGNEQFF. V gene TRBV19 combines with J gene TRBJ2-1, with D tentatively TRBD2 (5 bases). Trimming pared 6 bases from V and 6 bases from J, leaving 15 bases between. From germline, CDR1 is LNHDA and CDR2 SQIVND (reference sequence). This CDR3 contains 14 residues.

This clonotype was counted at least ten times. V usage is TRBV20-1 and J usage is TRBJ1-1; D is ambiguous. Trimming removed 6 bases from V and 8 bases from J, with 16 bases in between. Germline V gene lookup returns CDR1 DFQATT and CDR2 SNEGSKA (reference sequence). The CDR3 runs 12 residues. The CDR3 here is CSAQNSDVEAFF. The CDR3 DNA follows: TGCAGTGCGCAGAACTCCGACGTGGAAGCTTTCTTT.

This sequence joins TRBV2 and TRBJ1-1; no definite D call. V was trimmed by 0 bases and J by 0 bases, leaving 11 bases between them. There are 16 residues in the CDR3. The germline gives CDR1 SNHLY, CDR2 FYNNEI. The CDR3 reads CASSEALRGMNTEAFF. The CDR3 region has the DNA TGTGCCAGCAGTGAAGCGCTTCGGGGTATGAACACTGAAGCTTTCTTT.

This chain uses TRBV9 with TRBJ2-7; 9 bases line up with TRBD2. CDR1 SGDLS and CDR2 YYNGEE come from the germline V gene. V shed 0 bases and J 2 bases; nucleotides not matched to a gene: 3. The CDR3 totals 15 residues. The CDR3 sequence is CASSVETSGTYEQYF. CDR3 nucleotides: TGTGCCAGCAGCGTAGAGACTAGCGGAACCTACGAGCAGTACTTC.

The J gene is TRBJ2-7, the V gene TRBV20-1; 15 nucleotides agree with TRBD2. V lost 6 bases, J lost 0 bases, and 9 bases stayed unmatched. The length of the CDR3 is 17 residues. Germline V gene data show CDR1 as DFQATT and CDR2 as SNEGSKA (reference sequence). DNA of the CDR3: TGCAGTGCACTCGGGACTAGCGGGAGGATGGGCTCCTACGAGCAGTACTTC. Its translation is CSALGTSGRMGSYEQYF.

Worth noting for this clonotype: A much bigger clone sits one base away, suggesting this may be a read error. V gene TRBV7-9 combines with J gene TRBJ1-4, with 7 bases that match TRBD1. V shed 8 bases, J shed 6 bases, and the junction held 0 bases outside the gene matches. The CDR3 totals 11 residues. Germline V gene data show CDR1 as SEHNR and CDR2 as FQNEAQ (reference sequence). The CDR3 loop reads CASGTDEKLFF. The CDR3 coding sequence is TGTGCCAGCGGGACAGATGAAAAACTGTTTTTT.

This clonotype came up many times. The chain links TRBV5-1 to TRBJ2-2; D unclear. The CDR3 has 11 amino acids. Between the trimmed V and J ends, which lost 4 bases and 7 bases, there was a span of 5 bases. Germline V gene data show CDR1 as SGHRS and CDR2 as YFSETQ. The CDR3 is CASSEDGELFF. CDR3 coding DNA: TGCGCCAGCAGCGAAGACGGGGAGCTGTTTTTT.

Turning to this clonotype: Given the absence of the conserved phenylalanine or tryptophan at the CDR3 end, a read error is likely. CDR3 nucleotides: TGTGTCAGCAGTCCCGGGACAGGCGCCGAAAAACTGTTTTCT. It is translated as CVSSPGTGAEKLFS. The chain employs TRBV6-4 and TRBJ1-4, with 8 bases fitting TRBD1. The CDR3 is 14 amino acids. Germline CDR1 reads MRHNA; CDR2 reads SNTAGT.

V gene TRBV20-1 combines with J gene TRBJ2-5; 12 nucleotides match TRBD2. This CDR3 region has 14 residues. Germline V gives CDR1 DFQATT, CDR2 SNEGSKA (reference sequence). The V gene end was trimmed by 3 bases and the J gene end by 5 bases; junction bases not matched to a gene: 4. The CDR3 sequence: CSASLAGGVETQYF. The CDR3 bases are TGCAGTGCTAGCCTAGCGGGGGGGGTTGAGACCCAGTACTTC.